These 3 T cell receptor beta chains share one sample of origin, sequenced in a study of T cell changes during pregnancy in multiple sclerosis. Profiled with immunoSEQ multiplex PCR; TCRdb holds only in-frame clones, not every one. The data contain roughly 100,000 clones, roughly 92% of them singletons. Sequencing used peripheral blood, obtained after pregnancy. All receptors derive from a female donor with multiple sclerosis, enrolled in a pregnancy study.

V is TRBV11-3 and J is TRBJ2-7, with D perhaps TRBD1 (6 bases). CDR3 length equals 13 residues. V gave up 2 bases and J gave up 3 bases, with 8 bases separating them. Germline V gene data show CDR1 as SGHNT and CDR2 as YENEEA. DNA of the CDR3: TGTGCCAGCAGCTTAACACAGGGCTACGAGCAGTACTTC. Translated: CASSLTQGYEQYF. The full variable domain, in which reference TRBV11-3 and TRBJ2-7 provide the parts outside the CDR3, is EAGVVQSPRYKIIEKKQPVAFWCNPISGHNTLYWYLQNLGQGPELLIRYENEEAVDDSQLPKDRFSAERLKGVDSTLKIQPAELGDSAVYLCASSLTQGYEQYFGPGTRLTVT.

This CDR3 is CASSLVGTGGAFSYEQYF. As DNA, the CDR3 is TGTGCCAGCAGCTTAGTCGGGACAGGGGGCGCCTTCTCCTACGAGCAGTACTTC. The chain has TRBV7-6 and TRBJ2-7, with TRBD1 matching 12 bases. There are 18 residues in the CDR3. CDR1 and CDR2 from the germline V gene are SGHVS and FNYEAQ. V trimming: 1 base; J trimming: 0 bases; junction bases outside the gene matches: 7. The whole variable domain, filled in from reference TRBV7-6 and TRBJ2-7, reads GAGVSQSPRYKVTKRGQDVALRCDPISGHVSLYWYRQALGQGPEFLTYFNYEAQQDKSGLPNDRFSAERPEGSISTLTIQRTEQRDSAMYRCASSLVGTGGAFSYEQYFGPGTRLTVT.

This sequence joins TRBV11-2 and TRBJ2-7; 12 nucleotides agree with TRBD2. CDR3 length: 16 residues. CDR1 is SGHAT, CDR2 FQNNGV, per germline. Unmatched junction bases numbered 6, after V lost 4 bases and J lost 2 bases. This CDR3 reads CASSSRTSGNPYEQYF. CDR3 in DNA: TGTGCCAGCAGCTCGAGGACTAGCGGGAACCCCTACGAGCAGTACTTC.